These 8 T cell receptor beta chains were sequenced from one sample in a study of CD8 T cells in ankylosing spondylitis. From the 5' RACE reads, TCRdb called clonotypes with MiXCR, one entry per CDR3 protein. Among hundreds of thousands of distinct CDR3 sequences listed, roughly 25% were seen once. Material: blood, either unsorted or a sorted T cell fraction (not recorded which). The receptors here all came from a male donor with ankylosing spondylitis or in good health (not recorded which).

At least ten counts were recorded for this clonotype. The V gene is TRBV12-3 or TRBV12-4, the J gene TRBJ2-7, with unresolved D. This CDR3 has 13 residues. Trimming took 4 bases from V and 3 from J, leaving 10 bases between them. CDR3 DNA sequence: TGTGCCAGCAGTTCGAGACGGGTCTACGAGCAGTACTTC. Translated: CASSSRRVYEQYF.

This clonotype was observed at least ten times. The chain links TRBV10-1 to TRBJ2-1; D possibly uses TRBD1 or TRBD2 (5 bases each). Trimming pared 4 bases from V and 5 bases from J, leaving 9 bases between. Germline values: CDR1 WNHNN, CDR2 SYGVQD (reference sequence). The CDR3 totals 13 residues. CDR3 nucleotides: TGCGCCAGCAGTGGGGGGACCGACAATGAGCAGTTCTTC. As protein: CASSGGTDNEQFF.

The chain combines TRBV6-1 with TRBJ2-1; 7 bases are shared with TRBD1. The germline V gene has CDR1 MNHNS and CDR2 SASEGT. This CDR3 comprises 14 residues. V trimming: 6 bases; J trimming: 8 bases; junction bases outside the gene matches: 10. The CDR3 protein is CASSFGQERDEQFF. For the CDR3, the DNA is TGTGCCAGCAGCTTTGGACAGGAAAGGGATGAGCAGTTCTTC.

This clonotype was detected many times. The V and J genes are TRBV20-1 and TRBJ2-3; the D gene is possibly TRBD2 (6 bases). The V and J ends lost 2 bases and 0 bases respectively, with 18 bases between them. Germline CDR1 reads DFQATT; CDR2 reads SNEGSKA (reference sequence). CDR3 length: 17 residues. The CDR3 DNA follows: TGCAGTGCTAGATCCGTTCCGGGCGGGACTAGCACAGATACGCAGTATTTT. This gives the protein CSARSVPGGTSTDTQYF.

In regard to this clonotype: The junction departs from the called germline gene at one end, perhaps through a read error. The rearrangement links TRBV27 to TRBJ2-3; possible D gene TRBD1, 5 bases. Germline V gene lookup returns CDR1 MNHEY and CDR2 SMNVEV (reference sequence). The CDR3 is made up of 15 amino acids. The CDR3 DNA is TGTGCCAGCAGTTTGACAGTGAGAAGCACAGATACGCAGTACTTT. This codes for CASSLTVRSTDTQYF.

This clonotype showed up many times. This sequence joins TRBV20-1 and TRBJ2-3; the D gene is possibly TRBD2 (6 bases). The CDR3 spans 13 residues. V was clipped by 5 bases and J by 1 base, with 10 bases between them. CDR1 DFQATT and CDR2 SNEGSKA come from the germline V gene (reference sequence). CDR3 coding DNA: TGCAGTGCTCGGGACTCTGGCACAGATACGCAGTATTTT. Its protein is CSARDSGTDTQYF.

The rearrangement links TRBV20-1 to TRBJ2-7; D gene unclear. Germline CDR1 DFQATT, CDR2 SNEGSKA (reference sequence). V lost 5 bases, J lost 5 bases, and 16 bases lay in between. The CDR3 extends over 13 amino acids. In nucleotides, the CDR3 is TGCAGTGCTTCCCGGGCCGCCCCCAACGAGCAGTACTTC. It translates to CSASRAAPNEQYF.

This clonotype was seen a few times. This chain connects TRBV7-9 to TRBJ2-3; no firm D call. V lost 1 base to trimming and J lost 3 bases, with 8 bases between them. Germline-derived CDR1 and CDR2 are SEHNR and FQNEAQ (reference sequence). The CDR3 covers 14 residues. CDR3 in amino acids: CASSLGFQTDTQYF. For the CDR3, the DNA is TGTGCCAGCAGCTTAGGCTTCCAGACAGATACGCAGTATTTT.